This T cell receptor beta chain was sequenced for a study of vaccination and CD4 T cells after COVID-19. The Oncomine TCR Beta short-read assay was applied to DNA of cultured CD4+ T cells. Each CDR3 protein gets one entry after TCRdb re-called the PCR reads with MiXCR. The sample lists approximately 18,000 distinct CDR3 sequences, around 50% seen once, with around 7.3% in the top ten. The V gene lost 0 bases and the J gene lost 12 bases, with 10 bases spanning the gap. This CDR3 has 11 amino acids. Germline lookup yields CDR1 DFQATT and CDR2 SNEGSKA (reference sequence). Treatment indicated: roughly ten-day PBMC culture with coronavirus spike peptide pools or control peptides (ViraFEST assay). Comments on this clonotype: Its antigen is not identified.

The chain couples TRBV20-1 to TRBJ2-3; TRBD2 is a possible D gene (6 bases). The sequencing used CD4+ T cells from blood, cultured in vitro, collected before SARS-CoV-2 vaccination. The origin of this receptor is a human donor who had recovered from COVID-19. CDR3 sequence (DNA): TGCAGTGCTAGAGATTTGGCGGGACAGTATTTT. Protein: CSARDLAGQYF.